This TCR beta chain comes out of a study of PD-L1 blockade in urothelial cancer. About the research overall: Atezolizumab therapy began for patients in the mid-2010s, dosed at 1,200 mg intravenously every 3 weeks. The analyses of blood took place 3 weeks (second dose) and 6 weeks after treatment start. Study-wide findings and caveats: When measured at 3 weeks, tumor-associated blood clones expanded more in durable-benefit patients.

Synthetic templates analogous to TCR were spiked into all PCRs individually. Libraries were prepared by immunoSEQ multiplex PCR; TCRdb keeps only in-frame clonotypes and omits some of them. The repertoire holds more than 75,000 clones, with around 83% as singletons. This clone was recorded a few times. What it binds is not known. Described time point: pretreatment peripheral blood. The trim removed 4 bases at V and 1 base at J, leaving 3 bases unmatched. Germline CDR1 is SGHTA and CDR2 is FQGNSA. The CDR3 runs 15 residues. The chain carries TRBV7-2 and TRBJ2-7; TRBD1 agrees at 11 bases. The TCR was taken from a man in his 60s with urothelial cancer. The sequencing here drew on PBMCs, taken around atezolizumab (anti-PD-L1) treatment. For the CDR3, the DNA is TGTGCCAGCAGCTCGGGACAGGGGGGATCCTACGAGCAGTACTTC. Translation: CASSSGQGGSYEQYF.